The entry below describes one TCR beta chain. Which antigen it targets is not known. Within one base of it there is no much larger clone, and no base qualities were kept. The immunoSEQ assay at survey resolution was used to sequence TCRbeta rearrangements from genomic DNA. The source study handled its data this way. In the TCR sequencing data, the lowest productive clonotype frequency that could be detected was 2.59 x 10-5. Only productive TCRbeta rearrangements, defined as complete and in-frame sequences, were included in the analyses. Sample clonality was computed as Simpson clonality in the immunoSEQ Analyzer version 3.0. Clones were categorized by frequency as very rare, small, medium, large (1-20%) or hyperexpanded (>20%). Generation probabilities were estimated with OLGA 1.2.3, V-gene circos plots were generated with VDJtools, specificities were searched for in VDJdb, and CDR3 motifs were identified with GLIPH. This immuneACCESS table, as held by TCRdb, lists in-frame sequences with V and J called but not all clones. Of the missing ones, under half trace to an unresolved V gene in checked studies; the others have no known cause. V, J and clone size are those of that table, while D and trimming were read from the DNA. The sample table records about 30,000 clones; under 80% of these occur just once. In total, the top ten clones hold roughly 3.2% of the sample.

The trim is 3 bases for V and 4 bases for J, with a gap of 23 bases between the germline ends. Inclusive of the bounding cysteine and phenylalanine, the CDR3 is 18 residues long. Only the CDR3 region is kept as DNA, spanning 54 bases read in frame from base 1. Reading the germline V gene (reference sequence) gives CDR1 LNHDA and CDR2 SQIVND. The sample is drawn from a study of STAT5B mutations in CD4+ large granular lymphocyte leukemia (dated by TCRdb to about 2022). General notes on the study: Among the healthy controls, the CDR3 'QG' motif was associated with a particular HLA allele. The study compared the TCRbeta repertoires of patients with CD4+ T-cell large granular lymphocyte leukemia against the TCRbeta repertoires of healthy blood donors. Flow cytometry on FACSCanto II or FACSVerse showed that the purified fractions were more than 95% pure among lymphocytes. Overall study outcomes, separate from this receptor: Greater clonality appeared to be present in CD4-sorted patient repertoires than in healthy CD4+ repertoires, and the difference was retained after the putative leukemic clones were removed. The data were not HLA-matched, and the higher clonality in CD4+ T-LGLL than in CD8+ T-LGLL could be due to the relatively small sample size. The main leukemic clonotypes were found to be private to each patient, although around 24% of the main leukemic clonotypes were detected at low frequency in the non-leukemic repertoires of other patients. Enrichment of TRBV06-family usage was observed among the top patient clones (8/27) relative to healthy controls (2/35).

The healthy controls were some 36 blood donors, and the buffy coats of these donors were supplied by the Finnish Red Cross blood service. All TCR-sequenced material derived from peripheral blood: patient blood samples and healthy donor buffy coats. Peripheral blood mononuclear cells were isolated by Ficoll-Hypaque gradient centrifugation. CD4+ cells were purified magnetically from the buffy coats of healthy controls. The Gentra Puregene Cell and Tissue kit was used to extract genomic DNA, and a Qubit 2.0 fluorometer was used to measure the amount of genomic DNA. The specimen sequenced was CD4+ T cells from blood buffy coats. This TCR was sampled from a human donor in good health. The V and J genes are TRBV19 and TRBJ2-3; matching of 6 bases hints at TRBD2 as the D gene. CDR3 sequence: CASSIYPPKRAFSDTQYF. The nucleotide sequence reads as follows: TGTGCCAGTAGTATCTACCCCCCCAAGCGGGCCTTCTCAGATACGCAGTATTTT.